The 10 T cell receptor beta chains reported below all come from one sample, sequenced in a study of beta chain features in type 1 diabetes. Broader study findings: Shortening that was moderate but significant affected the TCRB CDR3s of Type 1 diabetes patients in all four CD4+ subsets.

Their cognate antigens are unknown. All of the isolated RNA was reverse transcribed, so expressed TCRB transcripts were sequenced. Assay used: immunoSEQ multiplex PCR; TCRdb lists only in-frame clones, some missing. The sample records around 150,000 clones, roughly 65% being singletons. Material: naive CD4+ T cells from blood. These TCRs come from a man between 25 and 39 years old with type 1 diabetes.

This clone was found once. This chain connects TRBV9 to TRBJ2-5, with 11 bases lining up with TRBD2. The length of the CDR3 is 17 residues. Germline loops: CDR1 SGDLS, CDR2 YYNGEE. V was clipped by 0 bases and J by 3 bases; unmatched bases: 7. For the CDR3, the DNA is TGTGCCAGCAGCGTAGGAGCGACTAGCGGGGAGAAAGAGACCCAGTACTTC. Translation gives CASSVGATSGEKETQYF.

CDR3 DNA sequence: TGCAGCGTTCTGACTAGCGGGGGACCACGAGAGACCCAGTACTTC. Translation gives CSVLTSGGPRETQYF. This chain links TRBV29-1 with TRBJ2-5, with 12 bases aligning to TRBD2. Germline lookup yields CDR1 SQVTM and CDR2 ANQGSEA. The CDR3 covers 15 residues. V gave up 5 bases and J gave up 4 bases; unmatched junction bases: 8.

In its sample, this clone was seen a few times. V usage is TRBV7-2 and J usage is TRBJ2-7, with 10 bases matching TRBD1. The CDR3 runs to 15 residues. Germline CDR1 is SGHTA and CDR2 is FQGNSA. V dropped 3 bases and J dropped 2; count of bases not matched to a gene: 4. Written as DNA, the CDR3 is TGTGCCAGCAGCTTGGGGACAGGGGCGGCCTACGAGCAGTACTTC. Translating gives CASSLGTGAAYEQYF. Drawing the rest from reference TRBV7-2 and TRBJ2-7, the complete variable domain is GAGVSQSPSNKVTEKGKDVELRCDPISGHTALYWYRQSLGQGLEFLIYFQGNSAPDKSGLPSDRFSAERTGGSVSTLTIQRTQQEDSAVYLCASSLGTGAAYEQYFGPGTRLTVT.

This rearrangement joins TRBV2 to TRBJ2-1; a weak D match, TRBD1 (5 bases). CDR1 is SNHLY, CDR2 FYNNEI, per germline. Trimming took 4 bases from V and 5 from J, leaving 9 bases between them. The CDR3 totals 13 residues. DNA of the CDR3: TGTGCCAGCAGTGTCGACAGCCACAATGAGCAGTTCTTC. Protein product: CASSVDSHNEQFF.

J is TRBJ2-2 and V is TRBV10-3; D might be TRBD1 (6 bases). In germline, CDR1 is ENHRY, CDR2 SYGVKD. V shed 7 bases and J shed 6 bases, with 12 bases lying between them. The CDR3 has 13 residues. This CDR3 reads CAITDRTSGELFF. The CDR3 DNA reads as TGTGCCATCACGGACAGAACCTCCGGGGAGCTGTTTTTT.

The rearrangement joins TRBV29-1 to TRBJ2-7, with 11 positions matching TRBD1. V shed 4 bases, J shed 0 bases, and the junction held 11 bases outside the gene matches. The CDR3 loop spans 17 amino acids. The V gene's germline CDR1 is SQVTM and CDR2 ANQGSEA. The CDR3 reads CSVVGQGVGTTSYEQYF. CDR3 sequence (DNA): TGCAGCGTTGTGGGACAGGGGGTCGGGACTACCTCCTACGAGCAGTACTTC.

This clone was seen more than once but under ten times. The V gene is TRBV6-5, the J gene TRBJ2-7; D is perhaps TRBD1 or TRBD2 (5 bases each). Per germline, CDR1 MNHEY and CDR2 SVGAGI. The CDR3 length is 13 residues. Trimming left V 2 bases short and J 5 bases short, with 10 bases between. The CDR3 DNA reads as TGTGCCAGCAGTTACGTGGGACCCAACGAGCAGTACTTC. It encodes CASSYVGPNEQYF.

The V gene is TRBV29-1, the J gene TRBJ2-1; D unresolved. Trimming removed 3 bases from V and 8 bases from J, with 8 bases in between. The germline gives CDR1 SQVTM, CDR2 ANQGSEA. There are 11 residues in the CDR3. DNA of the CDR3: TGCAGCGTTGATGTGGGCGATGAGCAGTTCTTC. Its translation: CSVDVGDEQFF.

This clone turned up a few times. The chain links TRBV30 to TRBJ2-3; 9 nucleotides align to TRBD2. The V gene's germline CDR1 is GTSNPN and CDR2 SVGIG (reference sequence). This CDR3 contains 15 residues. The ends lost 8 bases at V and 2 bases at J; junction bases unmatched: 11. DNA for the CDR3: TGTGCCCACCGAGAGACTAGCGGTGTCACAGATACGCAGTATTTT. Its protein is CAHRETSGVTDTQYF.

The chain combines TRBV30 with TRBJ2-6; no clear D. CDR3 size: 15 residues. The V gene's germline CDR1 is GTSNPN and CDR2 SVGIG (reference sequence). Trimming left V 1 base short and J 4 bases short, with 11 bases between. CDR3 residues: CAWSAPASGANVLTF. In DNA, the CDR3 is TGTGCCTGGAGTGCTCCCGCATCCGGGGCCAACGTCCTGACTTTC. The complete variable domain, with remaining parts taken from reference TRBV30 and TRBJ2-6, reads SQTIHQWPATLVQPVGSPLSLECTVEGTSNPNLYWYRQAAGRGLQLLFYSVGIGQISSEVPQNLSASRPQDRQFILSSKKLLLSDSGFYLCAWSAPASGANVLTFGAGSRLTVL.